This T cell receptor (beta chain) was identified in a study of T cell responses to AZD1222 COVID-19 vaccine. The protocol was immunoSEQ multiplex PCR, while the TCRdb copy is restricted to in-frame clones and leaves out a portion. The sample lists approximately 170,000 clones, more than 85% occurring once. As concerns this clone: No antigen is known for it.

Trimming cost V 3 bases and J 5 bases, with 7 bases left between them. The CDR3 spans 13 residues. Germline CDR1 reads KGHSH; CDR2 reads LQKENI. Study-level results: Per reports, nearly half of all spike-specific TCRs target regions that are unmutated in variants.

Sequencing used peripheral blood, obtained on day 0 of AZD1222 vaccination. The clonotype was recovered from an adult in good health. J is TRBJ1-4 and V is TRBV18; D gene uncertain. CDR3 nucleotide sequence: TGTGCCAGCTCACCGTCCTGGAATGAAAAACTGTTTTTT. Its protein is CASSPSWNEKLFF.